What follows are 28 T cell receptor beta chains derived from one specimen sequenced in a study of T cells in localized non-small cell lung cancer. Using immunoSEQ multiplex PCR, the repertoire was profiled, and TCRdb retains in-frame clones only, with some absent. The sample has tens of thousands of clones, roughly 76% seen once. The material was PBMCs, obtained before any cancer treatment. These receptors were collected from a man between 40 and 75 years old with stage II lung adenocarcinoma.

The chain joins TRBV11-3 to TRBJ1-3; 7 nucleotides agree with TRBD1. The V gene end was trimmed by 0 bases and the J gene end by 7 bases; junction bases not matched to a gene: 3. Per the germline V gene, CDR1 is SGHNT and CDR2 is YENEEA. The CDR3 totals 14 residues. CDR3 loop: CASSLDAGGNTIYF. DNA for the CDR3: TGTGCCAGCAGCTTAGACGCAGGGGGGAACACCATATATTTT.

The table lists this clone with a count of one. The V call is TRBV10-3, the J call TRBJ1-1; 8 positions agree with TRBD1. The ends lost 10 bases at V and 7 bases at J; junction bases unmatched: 11. CDR3 length: 13 amino acids. The germline V gene encodes CDR1 ENHRY and CDR2 SYGVKD. The CDR3 loop reads CANAPTGDVEAFF. In DNA, the CDR3 is TGTGCCAACGCACCGACAGGGGACGTTGAAGCTTTCTTT.

V and J are TRBV11-2 and TRBJ2-5; 7 positions agree with TRBD2. With V trimmed by 2 bases and J by 2 bases, 5 bases remained unmatched. CDR1 is SGHAT and CDR2 is FQNNGV in the germline V gene. CDR3 length: 15 residues. CDR3 in amino acids: CASSLLGGRQETQYF. The CDR3, as DNA: TGTGCCAGCAGCTTATTGGGGGGGAGGCAAGAGACCCAGTACTTC.

The chain has TRBV30 and TRBJ2-5; TRBD2 might be the D (5 bases). Near its end, the DNA agrees better with TRBJ2-7, so the J call may be wrong. The germline V gene encodes CDR1 GTSNPN and CDR2 SVGIG (reference sequence). This CDR3 is built from 15 residues. CDR3 in amino acids: CAWKAAGGRPGEQYF. CDR3 sequence (DNA): TGTGCCTGGAAGGCTGCGGGTGGGCGCCCGGGCGAGCAGTACTTC.

The V call is TRBV30, the J call TRBJ1-4; D gene unclear. V was pared by 4 bases and J by 8 bases, with 14 bases between. Looked up from germline, CDR1 is GTSNPN and CDR2 is SVGIG (reference sequence). The CDR3 spans 13 residues. DNA for the CDR3: TGTGCCTGGAACCGGGCTCATGGGGAAAAACTGTTTTTT. Translation gives CAWNRAHGEKLFF.

The J gene is TRBJ2-2, the V gene TRBV29-1, with TRBD2 matching over 9 bases. The trim removed 7 bases at V and 2 bases at J, leaving 11 bases unmatched. This CDR3 region has 16 residues. Germline lookup yields CDR1 SQVTM and CDR2 ANQGSEA. CDR3 loop: CSGRRASGTNTGELFF. The CDR3 bases are TGCAGCGGGCGGAGGGCTAGCGGGACTAACACCGGGGAGCTGTTTTTT.

The chain couples TRBV7-9 to TRBJ1-2; possibly TRBD1 for D (6 bases). This CDR3 region has 13 residues. Per the germline V gene, CDR1 is SEHNR and CDR2 is FQNEAQ (reference sequence). V gave up 5 bases and J gave up 4 bases, with 11 bases separating them. The DNA for the CDR3 is TGTGCCAGCAGCCCCCCAGGGGTCTATGGCTACACCTTC. Amino acids: CASSPPGVYGYTF. Drawing the rest from reference TRBV7-9 and TRBJ1-2, the complete variable domain is DTGVSQNPRHKITKRGQNVTFRCDPISEHNRLYWYRQTLGQGPEFLTYFQNEAQLEKSRLLSDRFSAERPKGSFSTLEIQRTEQGDSAMYLCASSPPGVYGYTFGSGTRLTVV.

This chain joins TRBV5-1 and TRBJ2-1, with 7 positions matching TRBD2. J lost 2 bases, V lost 0 bases, and 5 bases had no gene match. Germline loops: CDR1 SGHRS, CDR2 YFSETQ. The length of the CDR3 is 16 residues. The CDR3 DNA is TGCGCCAGCAGCTTGGCGTCTCTAGCGGCCTACAATGAGCAGTTCTTC. Protein product: CASSLASLAAYNEQFF.

The chain employs TRBV4-3 and TRBJ2-1; 7 nucleotides match TRBD2. Germline CDR1 and CDR2: LGHNA and YSLEER. The CDR3 runs 17 residues. Germline trimming cut 1 base from V and 2 bases from J; bases unmatched to any gene: 8. The CDR3 nucleotides are TGCGCCAGCAGCCAAGGACTTAGCGGGTCCGCCTACAATGAGCAGTTCTTC. Translating it yields CASSQGLSGSAYNEQFF.

This rearrangement joins TRBV29-1 to TRBJ2-1; 8 positions agree with TRBD1. Per germline, CDR1 SQVTM and CDR2 ANQGSEA. Trimming took 1 base from V and 5 from J; bases not matched to a gene: 1. This CDR3 contains 13 residues. CDR3 nucleotides: TGCAGCGTTGAAGCAGGGGGCGACAATGAGCAGTTCTTC. The encoded protein is CSVEAGGDNEQFF.

This clone was counted a single time. The chain combines TRBV28 with TRBJ1-6, with 8 nucleotides matching TRBD1. Germline-derived CDR1 and CDR2 are MDHEN and SYDVKM. The trim removed 4 bases at V and 10 bases at J, leaving 6 bases unmatched. The CDR3 covers 14 residues. The CDR3 coding sequence is TGTGCCAGCAGTTCCACAGGGGGAGAGTCACCCCTCCACTTT. Translating it yields CASSSTGGESPLHF. The variable domain in full, completed from reference TRBV28 and TRBJ1-6, reads DVKVTQSSRYLVKRTGEKVFLECVQDMDHENMFWYRQDPGLGLRLIYFSYDVKMKEKGDIPEGYSVSREKKERFSLILESASTNQTSMYLCASSSTGGESPLHFGNGTRLTVT.

The V gene is TRBV6-7, the J gene TRBJ2-1, with TRBD2 identical over 13 bases. TRBV6-7 has ORF status, its function being uncertain. The CDR3 runs to 17 residues. Trimming cost V 7 bases and J 2 bases; bases outside gene matches: 8. In DNA form, the CDR3 reads TGTGCCAGCAACAAGGCCGGGACTAGCGGGGCCTACAATGAGCAGTTCTTC. Translated, it gives CASNKAGTSGAYNEQFF.

The rearrangement links TRBV5-1 to TRBJ2-3; no clear D. The V end was cut by 0 bases, the J end by 2 bases, with 7 bases between. CDR3 size: 14 residues. In germline, CDR1 is SGHRS, CDR2 YFSETQ. In DNA, the CDR3 is TGCGCCAGCAGCTTGGTACGGGCCACAGATACGCAGTATTTT. Translated: CASSLVRATDTQYF.

This chain uses TRBV5-4 with TRBJ2-5; tentatively, D is TRBD1 (8 bases). Germline values: CDR1 SGHNT, CDR2 YYREEE (reference sequence). This CDR3 has 16 amino acids. Trimming cost V 4 bases and J 5 bases, with 21 bases left between them. The CDR3 region is CASSLPGGRGHETQYF. In DNA, the CDR3 is TGTGCCAGCAGCCTCCCGGGGGGCAGGGGGCATGAGACCCAGTACTTC.

V gene TRBV30 combines with J gene TRBJ1-5; D uncertain. CDR3 size: 13 residues. CDR1 and CDR2 (germline): GTSNPN, SVGIG (reference sequence). V was pared by 3 bases and J by 6 bases, with 12 bases between. The CDR3 reads CAWRALDGQPQHF. CDR3 DNA sequence: TGTGCCTGGAGGGCCTTGGACGGTCAGCCCCAGCATTTT.

The rearrangement uses TRBV30 and TRBJ2-1; a possible D gene is TRBD1 (6 bases). V lost 3 bases and J 2 bases, leaving 20 bases between the germline ends. Germline assignment: CDR1 GTSNPN and CDR2 SVGIG (reference sequence). This CDR3 region has 17 residues. Here the CDR3 DNA reads TGTGCCTGGAGCGCACTCACGGGACAAGGGCCCTACAATGAGCAGTTCTTC. Protein: CAWSALTGQGPYNEQFF.

This chain links TRBV7-9 with TRBJ2-7; 14 bases fit TRBD2. The CDR3 spans 18 residues. Germline V gene sequence: CDR1 SEHNR, CDR2 FQNEAQ (reference sequence). V lost 4 bases, J lost 3 bases, and 11 bases stayed unmatched. This CDR3 reads CASSSTSGRATSVYEQYF. The DNA for the CDR3 is TGTGCCAGCAGCTCGACTAGCGGGAGGGCCACCTCTGTCTACGAGCAGTACTTC.

This chain uses TRBV5-6 with TRBJ1-3, with D possibly matching TRBD1 (6 bases). The CDR3 sequence is 16 residues long. Germline loops: CDR1 SGHDT, CDR2 YYEEEE. Trimming stripped 3 bases from V and 0 bases from J, with 13 bases between. The CDR3 sequence is CASSSTDSRSGNTIYF. The CDR3 coding sequence is TGTGCCAGCAGCTCCACGGACAGCCGCTCTGGAAACACCATATATTTT.

The chain is built from TRBV29-1 and TRBJ2-7; TRBD2 aligns across 8 bases. CDR3 length: 15 amino acids. With 5 bases clipped from V and 2 bases from J, the junction kept 11 bases outside the gene matches. Germline CDR1 SQVTM, CDR2 ANQGSEA. The CDR3 nucleotides are TGCAGCGTTAGGGGCCGTGCGGGAGGAACCTACGAGCAGTACTTC. This codes for CSVRGRAGGTYEQYF.

The chain combines TRBV6-1 with TRBJ2-6; D might be TRBD2 (6 bases). Trimming shortened V by 6 bases and J by 0 bases, and 9 bases separated the two germline ends. Germline CDR1 is MNHNS and CDR2 is SASEGT. This CDR3 spans 15 amino acids. This CDR3 is CASRGGYSGANVLTF. The CDR3 DNA sequence: TGTGCCAGCAGGGGGGGATACTCTGGGGCCAACGTCCTGACTTTC.

The rearrangement joins TRBV20-1 to TRBJ2-5; D not resolved. CDR1 is DFQATT, CDR2 SNEGSKA, per germline (reference sequence). The length of the CDR3 is 11 residues. Trimming shortened V by 0 bases and J by 6 bases, and 5 bases separated the two germline ends. The CDR3 loop is CSARDLQTQYF. CDR3 DNA sequence: TGCAGTGCTAGAGATCTGCAGACCCAGTACTTC.

This chain uses TRBV18 with TRBJ2-1; TRBD2 matches 7 bases. The CDR3 length is 15 residues. Germline V lookup: CDR1 KGHSH, CDR2 LQKENI. V lost 6 bases to trimming and J lost 5 bases; unmatched junction nucleotides: 10. As DNA, the CDR3 is TGTGCCAGCTCCCCCCTAGCGGACCCTAACAATGAGCAGTTCTTC. It translates to CASSPLADPNNEQFF.

The table lists this clone with a few counts. This chain uses TRBV1 with TRBJ2-3; the table assigns TRBD2, which was not confirmed against the DNA. TRBV1 represents a pseudogene. CDR3 size: 19 residues. The CDR3: CTSSQDAGGSINSTDTQYF. The CDR3 DNA follows: TGCACCAGCAGCCAAGATGCGGGAGGCTCGATAAATAGCACAGATACGCAGTATTTT.

V is TRBV5-1 and J is TRBJ2-7, with D hard to call. The germline V gene has CDR1 SGHRS and CDR2 YFSETQ. Trimming took 0 bases from V and 0 from J, leaving 10 bases between them. There are 15 residues in the CDR3. CDR3 in DNA: TGCGCCAGCAGCTTGGCCTCTGGAATCTCCTACGAGCAGTACTTC. It codes for CASSLASGISYEQYF.

This chain links TRBV27 with TRBJ2-7; D possibly matches TRBD1 or TRBD2 (6 bases each). Germline V gene sequence: CDR1 MNHEY, CDR2 SMNVEV (reference sequence). V was shortened by 2 bases and J by 0 bases, with 17 bases between the two germline ends. This CDR3 contains 17 residues. This CDR3 is CASSLRPLGGSSYEQYF. As DNA, the CDR3 is TGTGCCAGCAGTTTACGACCTCTAGGGGGGTCCTCCTACGAGCAGTACTTC.

There are a few counts of this clone. A junction end diverges from the germline sequence, so it may reflect a read error. The identical CDR3 is also encoded by other nucleotide sequences in the sample. The V call is TRBV30, the J call TRBJ1-2; D uncertain. Germline V lookup: CDR1 GTSNPN, CDR2 SVGIG (reference sequence). This CDR3 comprises 11 residues. The CDR3: CAWNQSPGYTF. CDR3 nucleotides: TGTGCCTGGAACCAGAGCCCTGGCTACACTTTC.

DNA of the CDR3: TGTGCCAGCAGCCAGCTTGGGGACAGGGGACACGAGCAGTACTTC. Translated, it gives CASSQLGDRGHEQYF. The chain has TRBV4-2 and TRBJ2-7; 10 positions agree with TRBD1. J was trimmed by 5 bases and V by 3 bases; bases with no gene match: 7. The CDR3 runs to 15 residues. CDR1 is LGHNA, CDR2 YNFKEQ, per germline.

Only one count was recorded for this clone. Other nucleotide sequences in the sample specify the same CDR3. The chain uses TRBV7-8 and TRBJ1-1; 7 bases are a match to TRBD1. Trimming at V came to 5 bases and at J to 1 base, leaving 4 bases not matched to a gene. Germline CDR1 reads SGHVS; CDR2 reads FQNEAQ. The CDR3 has 14 residues. The CDR3 sequence: CASSPGTANTEAFF. Here the CDR3 DNA reads TGTGCCAGCAGCCCCGGGACAGCGAACACTGAAGCTTTCTTT.